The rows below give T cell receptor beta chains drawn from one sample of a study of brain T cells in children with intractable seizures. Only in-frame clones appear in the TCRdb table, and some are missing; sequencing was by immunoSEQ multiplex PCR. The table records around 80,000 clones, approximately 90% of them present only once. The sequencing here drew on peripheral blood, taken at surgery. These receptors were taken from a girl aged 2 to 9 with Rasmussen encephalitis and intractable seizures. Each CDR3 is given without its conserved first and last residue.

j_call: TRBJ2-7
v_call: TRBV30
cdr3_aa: AWSVGRAYEQY

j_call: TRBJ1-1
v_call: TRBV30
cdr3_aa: AWSVPWGTTEAF

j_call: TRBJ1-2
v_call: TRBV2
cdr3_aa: ASNGLGEANYGYT

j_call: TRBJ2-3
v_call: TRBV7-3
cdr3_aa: ASSLNPAGTQY

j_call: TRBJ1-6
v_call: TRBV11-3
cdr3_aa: ASSSGPAQPLH

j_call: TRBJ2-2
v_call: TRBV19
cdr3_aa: ASTYRDLVGELF

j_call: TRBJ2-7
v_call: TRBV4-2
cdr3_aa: ASSSWGPISYEQY

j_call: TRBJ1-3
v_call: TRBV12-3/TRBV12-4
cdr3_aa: ASSLVRNTIY

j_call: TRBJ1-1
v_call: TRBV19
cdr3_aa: ASTIRGTAF

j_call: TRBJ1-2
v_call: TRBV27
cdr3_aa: ASSLQENYGYT

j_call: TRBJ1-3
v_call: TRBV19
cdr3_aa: ASTNQRHSGNTIY

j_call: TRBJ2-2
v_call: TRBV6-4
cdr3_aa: ASSESWPAYTGELF

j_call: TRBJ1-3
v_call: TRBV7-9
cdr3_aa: ASSLTDSGNTIY

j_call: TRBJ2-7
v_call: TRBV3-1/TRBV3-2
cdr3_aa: ASSQGTSGKQY

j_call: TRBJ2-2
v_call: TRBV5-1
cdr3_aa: ASSQAGTGELF

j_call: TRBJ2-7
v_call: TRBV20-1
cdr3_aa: SATDPYEQY

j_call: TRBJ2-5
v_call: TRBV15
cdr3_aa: ATSNPAEVQETQY

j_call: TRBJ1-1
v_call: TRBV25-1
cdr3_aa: ASSAPEWGVGTEAF

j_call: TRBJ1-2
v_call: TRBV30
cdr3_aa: AWSVPYDNYYGYT

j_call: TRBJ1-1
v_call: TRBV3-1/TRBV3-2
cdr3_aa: ASSQVEREAF

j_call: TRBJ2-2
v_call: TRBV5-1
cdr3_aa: ASSLADTGELF